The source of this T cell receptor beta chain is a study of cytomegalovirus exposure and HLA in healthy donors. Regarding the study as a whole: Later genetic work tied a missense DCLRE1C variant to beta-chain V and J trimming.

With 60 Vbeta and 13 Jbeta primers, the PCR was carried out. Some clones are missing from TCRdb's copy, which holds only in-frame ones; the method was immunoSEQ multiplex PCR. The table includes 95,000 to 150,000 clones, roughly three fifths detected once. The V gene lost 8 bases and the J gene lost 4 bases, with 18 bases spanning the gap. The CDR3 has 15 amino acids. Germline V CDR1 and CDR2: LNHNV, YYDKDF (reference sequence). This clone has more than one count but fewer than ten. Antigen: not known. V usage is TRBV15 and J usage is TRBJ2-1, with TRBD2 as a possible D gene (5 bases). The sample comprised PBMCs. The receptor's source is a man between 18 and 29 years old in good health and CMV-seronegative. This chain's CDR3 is CATSPLRATYNEQFF. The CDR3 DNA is TGTGCCACCTCACCTTTGAGGGCTACTTACAATGAGCAGTTCTTC.